This passage covers 4 T cell receptor beta chains from one sample sequenced in a study of blood T cell repertoires in COVID-19. Repertoires were generated with immunoSEQ multiplex PCR, while TCRdb's copy carries only in-frame clones and drops some. The sample contains about 220,000 clones, around 82% of which appear only once. Sequenced input: peripheral blood. The receptors shown here come from a woman over 75 with acute or convalescent COVID-19.

The chain is built from TRBV7-3 and TRBJ1-1, with TRBD1 matching 7 bases. The germline CDR1 and CDR2 sequences are SGHTA and FQGTGA. This CDR3 has 14 amino acids. V lost 4 bases, J lost 0 bases, and 2 bases stayed unmatched. Here the CDR3 reads CASSSGTVNTEAFF. CDR3 in DNA: TGTGCCAGCAGCTCCGGGACAGTGAACACTGAAGCTTTCTTT.

To note about this clone: The limits of the CDR3 on the DNA are not certain, so only TCRdb's listed CDR3 is given. The chain has TRBV19 and TRBJ2-2; TRBD2 is the table's D call, not checked against the DNA. The CDR3 length equals 14 residues, ends included. Germline CDR1 reads LNHDA; CDR2 reads SQIVND (reference sequence). The CDR3 reads CASTSGLYTGELFF.

The rearrangement joins TRBV3-1 (or the pseudogene TRBV3-2) to TRBJ1-3, with TRBD1 as a possible D gene (5 bases). Germline assignment: CDR1 LGHDT and CDR2 YNNKEL (reference sequence). V was clipped by 3 bases and J by 3 bases, with 12 bases between them. This CDR3 has 15 residues. The CDR3 protein is CASSQGLVFGNTIYF. The CDR3 coding sequence is TGTGCCAGCAGCCAGGGGCTCGTCTTTGGAAACACCATATATTTT.

This chain uses TRBV5-1 with TRBJ1-2; 9 bases fit TRBD1. CDR1 SGHRS and CDR2 YFSETQ come from the germline V gene. J was trimmed by 2 bases and V by 5 bases; bases with no gene match: 7. The CDR3 contains 15 residues. The CDR3 DNA sequence: TGCGCCAGCAGGACAGGGGGAGTGGGCAACTATGGCTACACCTTC. This encodes CASRTGGVGNYGYTF.